Below, 5 T cell receptor beta chains from the same sample are listed, as sequenced in a study of OX40 agonist ivuxolimab in advanced cancers. The data were produced by immunoSEQ multiplex PCR, yet TCRdb's version contains in-frame clones alone and is incomplete. The table records 50,000 to 70,000 clones, 85% to 95% of them present only once. The sample consisted of CD4+ or CD8+ T cells sorted from blood, taken in a trial of the OX40 agonist ivuxolimab. These TCRs come from an adult with an advanced solid tumor such as melanoma, head and neck, liver or kidney cancer.

This chain uses TRBV27 with TRBJ2-3; 8 positions match TRBD1. This CDR3 is built from 15 residues. Looked up from germline, CDR1 is MNHEY and CDR2 is SMNVEV (reference sequence). The V gene end was trimmed by 4 bases and the J gene end by 5 bases; junction bases not matched to a gene: 8. CDR3 protein: CASSSMDRVKDTQYF. CDR3 DNA sequence: TGTGCCAGCAGTTCGATGGACAGGGTAAAAGATACGCAGTATTTT.

This chain connects TRBV7-2 to TRBJ2-5; possible D gene TRBD2, 5 bases. The V end lost 6 bases, the J end lost 4 bases, and 12 bases lay between the germline ends. The V gene's germline CDR1 is SGHTA and CDR2 FQGNSA. The CDR3 has 13 residues. CDR3 protein: CASSNDRGETQYF. The CDR3 DNA is TGTGCCAGCAGTAATGACCGGGGAGAGACCCAGTACTTC. Using reference TRBV7-2 and TRBJ2-5 for the parts outside the CDR3, the full variable domain is GAGVSQSPSNKVTEKGKDVELRCDPISGHTALYWYRQSLGQGLEFLIYFQGNSAPDKSGLPSDRFSAERTGGSVSTLTIQRTQQEDSAVYLCASSNDRGETQYFGPGTRLLVL.

The chain is built from TRBV28 and TRBJ2-7; TRBD2 aligns across 12 bases. V was pared by 7 bases and J by 4 bases, with 5 bases of the junction left unmatched. This CDR3 has 14 residues. Looked up from germline, CDR1 is MDHEN and CDR2 is SYDVKM. CDR3 nucleotides: TGTGCCAGCACACTAGCGGGAGGCTGGTACGAGCAGTACTTC. Translated, it gives CASTLAGGWYEQYF. The variable domain in full, completed from reference TRBV28 and TRBJ2-7, reads DVKVTQSSRYLVKRTGEKVFLECVQDMDHENMFWYRQDPGLGLRLIYFSYDVKMKEKGDIPEGYSVSREKKERFSLILESASTNQTSMYLCASTLAGGWYEQYFGPGTRLTVT.

The chain recombines TRBV9 with TRBJ2-3, with D unresolved. V was trimmed by 4 bases and J by 3 bases, leaving 6 bases between them. CDR3 length equals 12 residues. Germline V gene lookup returns CDR1 SGDLS and CDR2 YYNGEE. The DNA for the CDR3 is TGTGCCAGCAGCTTGACAACAGATACGCAGTATTTT. It is translated as CASSLTTDTQYF.

The count of this clone is one. The V and J genes are TRBV11-3 and TRBJ2-5; D perhaps matches TRBD1 (7 bases). Trimming took off 6 bases at V and 1 base at J, with 18 bases between the two ends. Germline V gene data show CDR1 as SGHNT and CDR2 as YENEEA. This CDR3 spans 16 amino acids. In nucleotides, the CDR3 is TGTGCCAGCAGTCACCGGGGCGGGGACAGCCAAGAGACCCAGTACTTC. Translating gives CASSHRGGDSQETQYF.